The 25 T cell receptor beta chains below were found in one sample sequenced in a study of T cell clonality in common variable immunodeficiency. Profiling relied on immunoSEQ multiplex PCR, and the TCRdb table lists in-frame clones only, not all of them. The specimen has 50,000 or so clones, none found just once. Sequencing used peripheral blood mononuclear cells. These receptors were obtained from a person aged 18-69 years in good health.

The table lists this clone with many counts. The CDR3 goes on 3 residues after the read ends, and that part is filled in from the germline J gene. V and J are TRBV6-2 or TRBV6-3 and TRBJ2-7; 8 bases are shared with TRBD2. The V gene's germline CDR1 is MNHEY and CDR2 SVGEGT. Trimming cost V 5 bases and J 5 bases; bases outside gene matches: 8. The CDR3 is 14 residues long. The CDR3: CASSHATSGNEQYF. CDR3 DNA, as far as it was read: TGTGCCAGCAGTCACGCTACTAGCGGAAACGAG.

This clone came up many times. CDR3 region: CAISPSGGDTDTQYF. The part of the CDR3 DNA that was read is TGTGCCATCAGCCCTAGCGGGGGGGATACAGATACG. The V gene is TRBV10-3, the J gene TRBJ2-3; 12 bases fit TRBD2. The read terminates 3 residues ahead of where the CDR3 ends, so the germline J gene completes it. Per the germline V gene, CDR1 is ENHRY and CDR2 is SYGVKD. V lost 6 bases to trimming and J lost 3 bases; unmatched junction nucleotides: 4. This CDR3 comprises 15 residues.

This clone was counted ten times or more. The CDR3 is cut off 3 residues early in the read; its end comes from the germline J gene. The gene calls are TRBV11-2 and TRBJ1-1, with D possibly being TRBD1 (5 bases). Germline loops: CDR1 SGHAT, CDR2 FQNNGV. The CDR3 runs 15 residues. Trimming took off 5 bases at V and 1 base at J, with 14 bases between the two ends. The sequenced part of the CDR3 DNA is TGTGCCAGCAGCCCTGGGGGGTTGAGGAACACTGAA. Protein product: CASSPGGLRNTE. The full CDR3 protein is CASSPGGLRNTEAFF.

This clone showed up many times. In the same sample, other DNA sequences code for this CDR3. The CDR3 loop reads CASSQGRGSYEQYF. The DNA read from the CDR3 is TGCGCCAGCAGCCAGGGCAGGGGGTCCTACGAG. The chain joins TRBV4-1 to TRBJ2-7; TRBD1 matches at 7 bases. The read ends 3 residues early relative to the CDR3; the germline J gene fills the gap. Trimming cost V 3 bases and J 1 base; bases outside gene matches: 3. The germline V gene encodes CDR1 MGHRA and CDR2 YSYEKL. This CDR3 contains 14 residues.

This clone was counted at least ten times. Partial CDR3 DNA: TGCAGCGAAGGAACAGGCTCCTATGGC. Residues: CSEGTGSYG. The whole CDR3 sequence is CSEGTGSYGYTF. The genes are TRBV29-1 and TRBJ1-2; D is possibly TRBD1 (5 bases). The read ends 3 residues early relative to the CDR3; the germline J gene fills the gap. This CDR3 is 12 amino acids long. Germline V gene data show CDR1 as SQVTM and CDR2 as ANQGSEA. The germline V and J ends were trimmed by 7 bases and 4 bases, with 13 bases remaining between them.

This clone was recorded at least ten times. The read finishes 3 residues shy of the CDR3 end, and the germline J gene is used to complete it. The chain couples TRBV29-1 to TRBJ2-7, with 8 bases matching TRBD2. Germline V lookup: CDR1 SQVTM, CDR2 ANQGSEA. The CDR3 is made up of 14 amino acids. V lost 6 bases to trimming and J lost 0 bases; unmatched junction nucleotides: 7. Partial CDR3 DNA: TGCAGCGTAGTAACGGGGGGGAGCTCCTACGAG. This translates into CSVVTGGSSYE. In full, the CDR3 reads CSVVTGGSSYEQYF.

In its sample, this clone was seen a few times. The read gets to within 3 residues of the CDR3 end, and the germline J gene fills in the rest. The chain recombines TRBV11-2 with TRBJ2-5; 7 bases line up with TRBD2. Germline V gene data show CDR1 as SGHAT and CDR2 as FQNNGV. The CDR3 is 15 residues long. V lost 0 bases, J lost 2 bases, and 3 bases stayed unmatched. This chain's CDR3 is CASSLDGGGQETQYF. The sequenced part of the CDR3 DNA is TGTGCCAGCAGCTTAGATGGCGGGGGACAAGAGACC.

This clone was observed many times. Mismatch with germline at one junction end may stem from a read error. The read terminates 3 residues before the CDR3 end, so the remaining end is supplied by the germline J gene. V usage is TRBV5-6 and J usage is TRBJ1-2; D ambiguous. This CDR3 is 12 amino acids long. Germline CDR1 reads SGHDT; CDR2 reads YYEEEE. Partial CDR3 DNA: TGTGCCGGCAGCTCAATCTCTAGAGGC. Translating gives CAGSSISRG. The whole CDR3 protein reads CAGSSISRGYTF.

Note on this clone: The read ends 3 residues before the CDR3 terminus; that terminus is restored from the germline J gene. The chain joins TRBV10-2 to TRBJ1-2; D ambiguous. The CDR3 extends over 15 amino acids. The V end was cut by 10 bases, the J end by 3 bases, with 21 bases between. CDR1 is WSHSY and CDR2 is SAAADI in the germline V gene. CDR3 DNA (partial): TGCGCCACCACCCGGGCGGGCAGGTTGGACTATGGC. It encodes CATTRAGRLDYG. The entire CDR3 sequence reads CATTRAGRLDYGYTF.

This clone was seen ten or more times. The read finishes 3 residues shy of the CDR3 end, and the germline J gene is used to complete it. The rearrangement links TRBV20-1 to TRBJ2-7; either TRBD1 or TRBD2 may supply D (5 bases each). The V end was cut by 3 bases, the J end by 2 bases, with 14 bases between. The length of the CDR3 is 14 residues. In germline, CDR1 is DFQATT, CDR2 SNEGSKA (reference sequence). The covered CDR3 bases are TGCAGTGCTAGCATGAGGGGCAGGACCTACGAG. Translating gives CSASMRGRTYE. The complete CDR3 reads CSASMRGRTYEQYF.

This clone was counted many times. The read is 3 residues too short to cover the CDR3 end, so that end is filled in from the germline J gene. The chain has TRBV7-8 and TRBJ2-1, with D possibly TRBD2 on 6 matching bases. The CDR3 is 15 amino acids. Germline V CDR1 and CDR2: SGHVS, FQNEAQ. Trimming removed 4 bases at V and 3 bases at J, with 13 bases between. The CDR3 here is CASSSDGTYYNEQFF. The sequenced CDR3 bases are TGTGCCAGCAGCTCTGACGGGACTTACTACAATGAG.

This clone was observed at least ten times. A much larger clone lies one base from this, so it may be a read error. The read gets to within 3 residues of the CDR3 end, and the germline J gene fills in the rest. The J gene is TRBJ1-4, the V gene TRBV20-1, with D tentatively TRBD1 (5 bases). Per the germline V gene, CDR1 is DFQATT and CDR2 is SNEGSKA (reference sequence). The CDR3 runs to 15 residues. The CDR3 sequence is CSAGLAVSGANVLFF. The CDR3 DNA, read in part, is TGCAGTGCCGGACTAGCGGTCTCTGGGGCCAACGTA.

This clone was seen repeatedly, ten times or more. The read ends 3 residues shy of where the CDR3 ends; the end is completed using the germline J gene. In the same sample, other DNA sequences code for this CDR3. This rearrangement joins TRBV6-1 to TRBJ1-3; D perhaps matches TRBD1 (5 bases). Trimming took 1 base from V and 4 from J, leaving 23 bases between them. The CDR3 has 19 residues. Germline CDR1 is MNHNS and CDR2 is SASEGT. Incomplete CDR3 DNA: TGTGCCAGCAGTGAAGAAGCCATAGGAAGGGGTATTTTCGGAAACACC. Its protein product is CASSEEAIGRGIFGNT. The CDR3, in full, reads CASSEEAIGRGIFGNTIYF.

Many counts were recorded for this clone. Partial CDR3 DNA: TGTGCCAGCAGTGAAACTAGTTCTTGGGTCGATGAG. This translates into CASSETSSWVDE. In full, the CDR3 reads CASSETSSWVDEQFF. V and J are TRBV2 and TRBJ2-1; D is possibly TRBD2 (5 bases). The CDR3 extends 3 residues past the end of the read, so its final part is completed from the germline J gene. Trimming removed 2 bases at V and 8 bases at J, with 16 bases between. The germline V gene has CDR1 SNHLY and CDR2 FYNNEI. This CDR3 contains 15 residues.

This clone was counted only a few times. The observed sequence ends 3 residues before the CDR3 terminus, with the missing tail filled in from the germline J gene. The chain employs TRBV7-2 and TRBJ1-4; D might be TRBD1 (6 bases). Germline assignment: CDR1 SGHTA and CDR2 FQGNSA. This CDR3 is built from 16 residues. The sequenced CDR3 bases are TGTGCCAGCAGCTTAGCACCCTCGACAGGTGGATGGAAA. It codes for CASSLAPSTGGWK. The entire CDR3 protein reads CASSLAPSTGGWKLFF. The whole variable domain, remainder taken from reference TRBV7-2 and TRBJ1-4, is GAGVSQSPSNKVTEKGKDVELRCDPISGHTALYWYRQSLGQGLEFLIYFQGNSAPDKSGLPSDRFSAERTGGSVSTLTIQRTQQEDSAVYLCASSLAPSTGGWKLFFGSGTQLSVL.

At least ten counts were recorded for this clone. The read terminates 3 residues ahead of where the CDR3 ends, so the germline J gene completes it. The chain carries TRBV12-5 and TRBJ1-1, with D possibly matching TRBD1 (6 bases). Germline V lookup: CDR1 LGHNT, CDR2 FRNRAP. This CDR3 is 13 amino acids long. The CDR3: CASGLGGQILAFF. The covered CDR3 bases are TGTGCTAGTGGTCTGGGGGGGCAGATTTTG.

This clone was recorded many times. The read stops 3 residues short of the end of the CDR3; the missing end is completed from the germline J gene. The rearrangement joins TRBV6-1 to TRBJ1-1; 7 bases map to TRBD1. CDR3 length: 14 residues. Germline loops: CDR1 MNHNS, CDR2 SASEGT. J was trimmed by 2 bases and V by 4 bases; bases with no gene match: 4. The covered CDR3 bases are TGTGCCAGCAGTGGGGGACAGAGAAACACTGAA. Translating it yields CASSGGQRNTE. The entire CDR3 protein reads CASSGGQRNTEAFF.

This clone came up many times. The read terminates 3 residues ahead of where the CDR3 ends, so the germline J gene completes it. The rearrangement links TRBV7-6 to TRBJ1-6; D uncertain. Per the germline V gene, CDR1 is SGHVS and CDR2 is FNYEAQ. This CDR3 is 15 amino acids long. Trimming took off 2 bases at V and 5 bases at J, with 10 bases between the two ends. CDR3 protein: CASSLIMGHNSPLHF. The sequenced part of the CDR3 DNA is TGTGCCAGCAGCTTAATTATGGGCCATAATTCACCC.

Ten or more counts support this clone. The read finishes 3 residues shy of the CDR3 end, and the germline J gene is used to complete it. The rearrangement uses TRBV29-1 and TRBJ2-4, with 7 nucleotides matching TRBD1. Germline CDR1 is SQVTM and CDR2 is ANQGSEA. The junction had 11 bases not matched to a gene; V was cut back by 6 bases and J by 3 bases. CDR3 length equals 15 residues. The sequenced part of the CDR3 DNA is TGCAGCGTCCTCCTTGGGACAGAAATCAAAAACATT. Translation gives CSVLLGTEIKNI. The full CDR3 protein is CSVLLGTEIKNIQYF.

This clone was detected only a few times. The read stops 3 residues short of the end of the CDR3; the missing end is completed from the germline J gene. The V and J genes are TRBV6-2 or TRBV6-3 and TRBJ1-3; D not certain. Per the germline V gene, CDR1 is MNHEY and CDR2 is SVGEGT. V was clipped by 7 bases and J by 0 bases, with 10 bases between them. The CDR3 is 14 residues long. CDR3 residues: CASIQDNSGNTIYF. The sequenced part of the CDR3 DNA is TGTGCCAGCATACAAGACAACTCTGGAAACACC.

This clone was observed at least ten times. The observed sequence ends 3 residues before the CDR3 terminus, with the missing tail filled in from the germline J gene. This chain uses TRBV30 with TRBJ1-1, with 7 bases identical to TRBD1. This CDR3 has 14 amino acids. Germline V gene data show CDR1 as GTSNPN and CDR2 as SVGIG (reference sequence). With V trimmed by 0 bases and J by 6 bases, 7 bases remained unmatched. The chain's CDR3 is CAWSVLGQGAEAFF. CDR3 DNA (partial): TGTGCCTGGAGTGTACTAGGGCAGGGGGCTGAA.

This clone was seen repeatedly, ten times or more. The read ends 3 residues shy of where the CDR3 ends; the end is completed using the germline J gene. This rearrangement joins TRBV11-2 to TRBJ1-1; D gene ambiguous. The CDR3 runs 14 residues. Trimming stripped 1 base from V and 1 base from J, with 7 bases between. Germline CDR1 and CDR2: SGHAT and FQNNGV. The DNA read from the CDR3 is TGTGCCAGCAGCTTAGCGGGGAAGAACACTGAA. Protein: CASSLAGKNTE. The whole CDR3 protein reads CASSLAGKNTEAFF.

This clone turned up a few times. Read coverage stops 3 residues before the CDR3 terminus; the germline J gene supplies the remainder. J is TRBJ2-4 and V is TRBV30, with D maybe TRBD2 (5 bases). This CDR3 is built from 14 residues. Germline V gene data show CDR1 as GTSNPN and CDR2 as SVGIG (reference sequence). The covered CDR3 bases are TGTGCCTGGAAACCAAGTCTAGCTAACTATGGT. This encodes CAWKPSLANYG. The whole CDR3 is CAWKPSLANYGQYF.

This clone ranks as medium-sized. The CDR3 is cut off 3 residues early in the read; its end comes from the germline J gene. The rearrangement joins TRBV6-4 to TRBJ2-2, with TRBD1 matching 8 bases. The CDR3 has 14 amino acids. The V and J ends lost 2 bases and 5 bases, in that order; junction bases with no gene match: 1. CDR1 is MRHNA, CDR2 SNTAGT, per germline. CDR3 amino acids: CASSDGQGTGELFF. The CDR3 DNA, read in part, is TGTGCCAGCAGTGACGGACAGGGAACCGGGGAG.

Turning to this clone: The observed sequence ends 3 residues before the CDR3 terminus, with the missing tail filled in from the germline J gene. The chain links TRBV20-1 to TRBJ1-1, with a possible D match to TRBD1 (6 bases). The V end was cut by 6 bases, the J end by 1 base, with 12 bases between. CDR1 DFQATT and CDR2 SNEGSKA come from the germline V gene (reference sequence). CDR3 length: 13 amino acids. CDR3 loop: CSATTGWNTEAFF. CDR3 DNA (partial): TGCAGTGCCACAACAGGGTGGAACACTGAA.